One sample yielded the 32 T cell receptor beta chains listed below, sequenced in a study of blood T cells in healthy people across ages. A second about 6 to 12 cycle PCR used barcoded and J-beta primers. MiXCR was run by TCRdb on the 5' RACE reads, yielding one entry per CDR3 protein. The table includes 800,000 to 950,000 distinct CDR3 sequences, 35% to 40% detected once. The sequenced material came from blood. These receptors originate from a man aged 18-30 years in good health.

The gene calls are TRBV20-1 and TRBJ2-1; D may correspond to TRBD1 or TRBD2 (5 bases each). This CDR3 is 16 amino acids long. The ends were cut back, 0 bases at V and 3 bases at J, with 15 bases in the middle. CDR1 is DFQATT, CDR2 SNEGSKA, per germline (reference sequence). DNA for the CDR3: TGCAGTGCTAGAGATCAGAGGGGAAGTGGCTACAATGAGCAGTTCTTC. It is translated as CSARDQRGSGYNEQFF.

The chain joins TRBV18 to TRBJ1-1, with 10 positions matching TRBD1. CDR3 length equals 15 residues. The V segment lost 3 bases and the J segment 6 bases; nucleotides outside the gene matches: 7. Germline values: CDR1 KGHSH, CDR2 LQKENI. The CDR3 DNA sequence: TGTGCCAGCTCACCTACGGACAGGGGGGGACCTGAAGCTTTCTTT. Translated, it gives CASSPTDRGGPEAFF.

The table lists this clonotype with a few counts. CDR3 protein: CASSLSLEAARETQYF. The CDR3 coding sequence is TGTGCCAGCAGCTTAAGTTTAGAGGCCGCACGGGAGACCCAGTACTTC. V gene TRBV7-2 combines with J gene TRBJ2-5; unclear D gene. With 2 bases removed from V and 5 bases from J, the gap between germline ends came to 18 bases. The CDR3 length is 16 residues. The germline V gene has CDR1 SGHTA and CDR2 FQGNSA.

On this clonotype: A much larger clone differs from this one at a single base, so this may be a read error. The V call is TRBV20-1, the J call TRBJ2-1; no definite D call. The CDR3 has 15 amino acids. CDR1 and CDR2 (germline): DFQATT, SNEGSKA (reference sequence). The CDR3 DNA follows: TGCAGTGCTAGGATCAGTGCCCATAGCCACAATAAGCAGTTCTTC. It encodes CSARISAHSHNKQFF.

This chain connects TRBV4-2 to TRBJ1-2; D is uncertain. Trimming took off 0 bases at V and 8 bases at J, with 10 bases between the two ends. CDR1 is LGHNA, CDR2 YNFKEQ, per germline. The CDR3 has 13 residues. In nucleotides, the CDR3 is TGTGCCAGCAGCCAAGATGCAGGTCAAGGCTACACCTTC. Amino acid sequence: CASSQDAGQGYTF.

The chain carries TRBV20-1 and TRBJ1-1; 7 positions match TRBD1. V lost 4 bases, J lost 3 bases, and 11 bases stayed unmatched. The CDR3 runs 15 residues. Per the germline V gene, CDR1 is DFQATT and CDR2 is SNEGSKA (reference sequence). The CDR3 sequence is CSAKDRVNPDTEAFF. In DNA, the CDR3 is TGCAGTGCTAAAGACAGGGTGAACCCTGACACTGAAGCTTTCTTT.

This clonotype was observed at least ten times. The genes are TRBV20-1 and TRBJ2-4; a possible D gene is TRBD1 (5 bases). V lost 0 bases and J 6 bases, leaving 12 bases between the germline ends. Germline V gene data show CDR1 as DFQATT and CDR2 as SNEGSKA (reference sequence). This CDR3 has 14 amino acids. CDR3 coding DNA: TGCAGTGCTAGAGATCAGGGTAGCCGAAACATTCAGTACTTC. This translates into CSARDQGSRNIQYF.

V and J are TRBV6-6 and TRBJ2-5; D remains unclear. CDR3 length equals 14 residues. Looked up from germline, CDR1 is MNHNY and CDR2 is SVGAGI (reference sequence). Trimming removed 5 bases from V and 1 base from J, with 11 bases in between. The CDR3 nucleotides read TGTGCCAGCAGTCACGCCAGCCTCCAAGAGACCCAGTACTTC. Its translation: CASSHASLQETQYF.

This clonotype was counted only a few times. The chain uses TRBV6-2 or TRBV6-3 and TRBJ2-3, with 7 bases lining up with TRBD2. CDR1 MNHEY and CDR2 SVGEGT come from the germline V gene. The V gene end was trimmed by 2 bases and the J gene end by 2 bases; junction bases not matched to a gene: 10. The CDR3 is made up of 17 amino acids. For the CDR3, the DNA is TGTGCCAGCAGTTACGGGTTAATCGCGGGGGTCACAGATACGCAGTATTTT. Its protein product is CASSYGLIAGVTDTQYF.

J is TRBJ2-4 and V is TRBV7-2; D gene unclear. Trimming shortened V by 1 base and J by 8 bases, and 9 bases separated the two germline ends. The CDR3 is 13 residues long. CDR1 SGHTA and CDR2 FQGNSA come from the germline V gene. CDR3 sequence (DNA): TGTGCCAGCAGCTTAGGCCAAAATGACATTCAGTACTTC. As protein: CASSLGQNDIQYF.

This clonotype turned up a few times. This rearrangement joins TRBV28 to TRBJ1-5; no clear D. This CDR3 has 16 residues. The germline V gene has CDR1 MDHEN and CDR2 SYDVKM. Trimming removed 5 bases from V and 5 bases from J, with 19 bases in between. The CDR3: CASSHKRTHAHQPQHF. CDR3 DNA: TGTGCCAGCAGTCACAAACGGACTCACGCGCATCAGCCCCAGCATTTT.

In its sample, this clonotype was seen a few times. The gene calls are TRBV5-1 and TRBJ2-3; 10 nucleotides agree with TRBD2. Germline-derived CDR1 and CDR2 are SGHRS and YFSETQ. Losses at the gene ends were 0 bases for V and 1 base for J; bases not matched to a gene: 2. The CDR3 totals 16 residues. CDR3 in amino acids: CASSLETSGGTDTQYF. CDR3 in DNA: TGCGCCAGCAGCTTGGAAACTAGCGGGGGCACAGATACGCAGTATTTT.

This clonotype was seen ten or more times. V and J are TRBV5-6 and TRBJ1-5; tentatively, D is TRBD1 (6 bases). V lost 4 bases and J lost 4, with 9 bases in between. The CDR3 has 13 residues. The germline V gene has CDR1 SGHDT and CDR2 YYEEEE. The CDR3 loop reads CASSQTGNQPQHF. The CDR3 DNA reads as TGTGCCAGCAGCCAGACAGGTAATCAGCCCCAGCATTTT.

The V call is TRBV28, the J call TRBJ1-2, with TRBD1 matching over 7 bases. The germline V gene encodes CDR1 MDHEN and CDR2 SYDVKM. CDR3 length: 16 residues. Trimming at V came to 2 bases and at J to 8 bases, leaving 14 bases not matched to a gene. CDR3 protein: CASSLRAGGYAWGYTF. In DNA, the CDR3 is TGTGCCAGCAGTTTAAGGGCAGGGGGGTATGCGTGGGGCTACACCTTC.

The chain uses TRBV7-9 and TRBJ1-4; D gene uncertain. The CDR3 extends over 15 amino acids. Deletions cut 5 bases from V and 7 bases from J, with 17 bases between. From germline, CDR1 is SEHNR and CDR2 FQNEAQ (reference sequence). As DNA, the CDR3 is TGTGCCAGCAGCCGACGTGACACCCGGGGTGAAAAACTGTTTTTT. Protein sequence: CASSRRDTRGEKLFF.

V is TRBV4-1 and J is TRBJ2-7; the match to TRBD2 covers 7 bases. TRBJ2-4 explains the end of the DNA better; the J call may be wrong. The germline gives CDR1 MGHRA, CDR2 YSYEKL. The CDR3 loop spans 16 amino acids. The CDR3 loop is CASSQDKGRGRDIQYF. The CDR3 DNA is TGCGCCAGCAGCCAAGATAAGGGGAGGGGACGGGACATTCAGTACTTC.

The chain has TRBV27 and TRBJ2-1, with 7 positions matching TRBD2. Unmatched junction bases numbered 16, after V lost 5 bases and J lost 9 bases. Germline lookup yields CDR1 MNHEY and CDR2 SMNVEV (reference sequence). CDR3 length equals 16 residues. The CDR3 DNA is TGTGCCAGCAGTATGCCCCGGGGGGTGCCAGCTGTTGAGCAGTTCTTC. Protein product: CASSMPRGVPAVEQFF.

The chain links TRBV6-2 or TRBV6-3 to TRBJ1-5; TRBD1 matches at 7 bases. Germline CDR1 is MNHEY and CDR2 is SVGEGT. This CDR3 is 15 amino acids long. V dropped 6 bases and J dropped 2; count of bases not matched to a gene: 7. The CDR3 here is CASRPGGAGNQPQHF. The CDR3 region has the DNA TGTGCCAGCAGACCAGGGGGGGCAGGCAATCAGCCCCAGCATTTT.

The rearrangement uses TRBV7-2 and TRBJ1-4; TRBD1 might be the D (5 bases). The CDR3 contains 16 residues. V was clipped by 2 bases and J by 5 bases, with 15 bases between them. Germline CDR1 SGHTA, CDR2 FQGNSA. The CDR3 here is CASSLNTGRENEKLFF. The CDR3 nucleotides are TGTGCCAGCAGCTTAAATACGGGCAGGGAAAATGAAAAACTGTTTTTT.

This clonotype has more than one count but fewer than ten. V is TRBV24-1 and J is TRBJ1-2; 7 bases are a match to TRBD1. Germline V gene data show CDR1 as KGHDR and CDR2 as SFDVKD. The J segment lost 3 bases and the V segment lost 4 bases, leaving 4 bases of the junction unmatched. CDR3 length equals 14 residues. The CDR3 loop is CATSDTGQHYGYTF. The DNA of the CDR3 is TGTGCCACCAGTGACACGGGACAGCACTATGGCTACACCTTC.

The chain links TRBV20-1 to TRBJ2-1, with a tentative D call TRBD2 (7 bases). Germline CDR1 reads DFQATT; CDR2 reads SNEGSKA (reference sequence). V dropped 6 bases and J dropped 7 bases, with 22 bases sitting between them. The CDR3 covers 15 residues. In DNA form, the CDR3 reads TGCAGTGCCCCTTCAGGACGGGGGGACAAGAATGAGCAGTTCTTC. Protein: CSAPSGRGDKNEQFF.

This clonotype has a count of ten or more. The chain couples TRBV28 to TRBJ2-1; D is uncertain. Germline V gene lookup returns CDR1 MDHEN and CDR2 SYDVKM. Trimming cost V 7 bases and J 5 bases, with 15 bases left between them. The CDR3 spans 14 residues. This CDR3 is CASMSRRSNNEQFF. CDR3 in DNA: TGTGCCAGCATGAGCCGTAGATCGAACAATGAGCAGTTCTTC.

In its sample, this clonotype was seen a few times. The CDR3: CASNGGSYNEQFF. The CDR3 DNA reads TGTGCCAGCAACGGGGGCTCCTACAATGAGCAGTTCTTC. The chain joins TRBV6-6 to TRBJ2-1; a weak D match, TRBD2 (6 bases). Trimming shortened V by 7 bases and J by 0 bases, and 7 bases separated the two germline ends. This CDR3 comprises 13 residues. CDR1 and CDR2 from the germline V gene are MNHNY and SVGAGI (reference sequence).

The genes are TRBV28 and TRBJ2-2; TRBD1 is a possible D gene (5 bases). Trimming left V 1 base short and J 5 bases short, with 14 bases between. CDR3 length: 16 amino acids. Germline V gene lookup returns CDR1 MDHEN and CDR2 SYDVKM. In DNA, the CDR3 is TGTGCCAGCAGTTTATTAGGGAAGGGGATTACCGGGGAGCTGTTTTTT. It encodes CASSLLGKGITGELFF.

V gene TRBV20-1 combines with J gene TRBJ2-1; 9 positions match TRBD2. The CDR3 sequence is 16 residues long. The germline gives CDR1 DFQATT, CDR2 SNEGSKA (reference sequence). V lost 3 bases and J lost 5; bases outside the gene matches: 11. Here the CDR3 reads CSARVVEAGGNNEQFF. CDR3 nucleotide sequence: TGCAGTGCTAGGGTCGTGGAGGCGGGGGGGAACAATGAGCAGTTCTTC.

The rearrangement links TRBV6-2 or TRBV6-3 to TRBJ2-1; 11 bases line up with TRBD2. Germline CDR1 and CDR2: MNHEY and SVGEGT. The CDR3 is 16 residues long. V was pared by 6 bases and J by 3 bases, with 7 bases of the junction left unmatched. This CDR3 reads CASRPTTSGGYNEQFF. As DNA, the CDR3 is TGTGCCAGCAGACCTACTACTAGCGGGGGCTACAATGAGCAGTTCTTC.

The chain has TRBV27 and TRBJ2-3; D unclear. Germline loops: CDR1 MNHEY, CDR2 SMNVEV (reference sequence). This CDR3 is 16 amino acids long. V lost 4 bases and J 0 bases, leaving 14 bases between the germline ends. CDR3 nucleotide sequence: TGTGCCAGCAGTTCCCGCCGCGGCACTAGCACAGATACGCAGTATTTT. Translation gives CASSSRRGTSTDTQYF.

The J gene is TRBJ2-5, the V gene TRBV11-2; D might be TRBD2 (7 bases). CDR3 length: 16 residues. Trimming cost V 6 bases and J 5 bases, with 22 bases left between them. Germline V gene data show CDR1 as SGHAT and CDR2 as FQNNGV. Here the CDR3 reads CASSQDLGGLGETQYF. In nucleotides, the CDR3 is TGTGCCAGCAGTCAAGACTTGGGGGGGCTCGGGGAGACCCAGTACTTC.

As concerns this clonotype: Germline and junction disagree at one end, which may indicate a read error. The V and J genes are TRBV12-3 or TRBV12-4 and TRBJ1-1, with a tentative D call TRBD1 (5 bases). The CDR3 consists of 15 residues. Written as DNA, the CDR3 is TGTGCCGGCAGCTTGACCCCTCTCAGGGACACTGAAGCTTTCTTT. Translation gives CAGSLTPLRDTEAFF.

The sample holds a few counts of this clonotype. This chain uses TRBV7-2 with TRBJ1-2; no clear D. This CDR3 has 15 residues. The V and J ends lost 0 bases and 0 bases respectively, with 8 bases between them. Per the germline V gene, CDR1 is SGHTA and CDR2 is FQGNSA. The CDR3 region has the DNA TGTGCCAGCAGCTTAGCGGCGCGAGCTAACTATGGCTACACCTTC. It yields the protein CASSLAARANYGYTF.

The V gene is TRBV29-1, the J gene TRBJ2-1; 11 bases map to TRBD1. The CDR3 spans 16 residues. Germline assignment: CDR1 SQVTM and CDR2 ANQGSEA. V shed 6 bases, J shed 2 bases, and the junction held 9 bases outside the gene matches. In nucleotides, the CDR3 is TGCAGCGTCCCCCGAGGGACAGGGGGTACCTACAATGAGCAGTTCTTC. The encoded protein is CSVPRGTGGTYNEQFF.

V usage is TRBV5-1 and J usage is TRBJ2-5; the match to TRBD1 covers 8 bases. Germline CDR1 is SGHRS and CDR2 is YFSETQ. V gave up 3 bases and J gave up 6 bases; unmatched junction bases: 7. The CDR3 is 14 residues long. The CDR3 DNA reads TGCGCCAGCAGCTCCGGGACAGGTCAACAGACCCAGTACTTC. Protein: CASSSGTGQQTQYF. The full variable domain, with the rest looked up from reference TRBV5-1 and TRBJ2-5, is KAGVTQTPRYLIKTRGQQVTLSCSPISGHRSVSWYQQTPGQGLQFLFEYFSETQRNKGNFPGRFSGRQFSNSRSEMNVSTLELGDSALYLCASSSGTGQQTQYFGPGTRLLVL.